This TCR beta chain stems from a study of response to subunit inactivated influenza vaccine. The sample holds many counts of this clonotype. Its antigen is still unknown. Overall study results and limits: Only a handful of new T cells, the authors suggested, are recruited with each seasonal influenza vaccination.

TCRdb re-called the RT-PCR reads with MiXCR, one entry per CDR3 protein. The data show 430,000 or so distinct CDR3 sequences, roughly 9.8% seen once. Trimming removed 1 base from V and 8 bases from J, with 12 bases in between. Germline V gives CDR1 MNHEY, CDR2 SVGAGI. The CDR3 is made up of 14 amino acids. The source is a man aged 50 to 59 who received an inactivated influenza vaccine. The V gene is TRBV6-5, the J gene TRBJ2-1; no clear D gene. Source: PBMCs from blood, taken 35 to 45 days after vaccination. CDR3 bases: TGTGCCAGCAGTTACTTGGGGAAGGCAGATGAGCAGTTCTTC. Translation gives CASSYLGKADEQFF.